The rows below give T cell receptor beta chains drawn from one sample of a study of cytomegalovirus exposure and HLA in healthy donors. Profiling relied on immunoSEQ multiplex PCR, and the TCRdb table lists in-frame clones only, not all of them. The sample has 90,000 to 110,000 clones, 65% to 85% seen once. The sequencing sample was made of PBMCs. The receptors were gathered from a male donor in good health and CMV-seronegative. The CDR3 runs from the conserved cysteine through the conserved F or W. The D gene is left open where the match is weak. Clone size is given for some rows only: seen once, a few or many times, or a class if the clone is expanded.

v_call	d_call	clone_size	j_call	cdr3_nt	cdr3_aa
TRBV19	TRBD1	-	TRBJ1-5	TGTGCCAGTAGTATAGGTTCCAGGGGGTTAGGGCAGCCCCAGCATTTT	CASSIGSRGLGQPQHF
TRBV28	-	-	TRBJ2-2	TGTGCCAGCAGTTTGAACCGGGGAGAGCTGTTTTTT	CASSLNRGELFF
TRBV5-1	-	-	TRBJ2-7	TGCGCCAGCAGCGTGGTTGGCGGGGTAGGGGAGCAGTACTTC	CASSVVGGVGEQYF
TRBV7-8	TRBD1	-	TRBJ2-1	TGTGCCAGCAGCAACGACAGGGGATCCTACAATGAGCAGTTCTTC	CASSNDRGSYNEQFF
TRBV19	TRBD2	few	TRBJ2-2	TGTGCCAGTAGGGGACTAGCAGACACCGGGGAGCTGTTTTTT	CASRGLADTGELFF
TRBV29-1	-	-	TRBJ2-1	TGCAGCGTGTTAGGGGGGGCTAGGTCCTACAATGAGCAGTTCTTC	CSVLGGARSYNEQFF
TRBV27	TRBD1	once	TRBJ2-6	TGTGCCAGCAGTTTCGACAGGGGAGGGGCCAACGTCCTGACTTTC	CASSFDRGGANVLTF
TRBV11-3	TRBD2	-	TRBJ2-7	TGTGCCAGCAGTTTAAGGACTAGCCTCTCCTACGAGCAGTACTTC	CASSLRTSLSYEQYF
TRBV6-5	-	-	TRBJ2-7	TGTGCCAGCAGTTACCAAAGTCCGGGTGGAGAGCAGTACTTC	CASSYQSPGGEQYF
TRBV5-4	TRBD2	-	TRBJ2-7	TGTGCCAGCAGCTTCGAGCGGGAGGGCTACGAGCAGTACTTC	CASSFEREGYEQYF
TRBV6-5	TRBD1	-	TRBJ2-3	TGTGCCAGCAGTTCCCAGGACAGGGACACAGATACGCAGTATTTT	CASSSQDRDTDTQYF
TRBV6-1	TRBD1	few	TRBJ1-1	TGTGCCAGCAGTTCCAGGGGGAAAGACACTGAAGCTTTCTTT	CASSSRGKDTEAFF
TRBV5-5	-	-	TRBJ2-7	TGTGCCAGCAGCTTGGAGGGGGACGAGCAGTACTTC	CASSLEGDEQYF
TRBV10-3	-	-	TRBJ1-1	TGTGCCATCAGTTCTAGGACAGTGAACACTGAAGCTTTCTTT	CAISSRTVNTEAFF
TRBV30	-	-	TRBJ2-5	TGTGCCTGGAGTCTGCAGGGGCTGGAGACCCAGTACTTC	CAWSLQGLETQYF
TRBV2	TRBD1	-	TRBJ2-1	TGTGCCAGCAGCCCCGGGACAGGGGGCTTTAGTGAGCAGTTCTTC	CASSPGTGGFSEQFF
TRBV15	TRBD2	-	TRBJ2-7	TGTGCCACCAGCAGAGCCGGGACTAGGGGCTACGAGCAGTACTTC	CATSRAGTRGYEQYF
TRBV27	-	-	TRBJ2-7	TGTGCCAGCAGTTTGTCAGCGGCTCTGGTTTCCTACGAGCAGTACTTC	CASSLSAALVSYEQYF
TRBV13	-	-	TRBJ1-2	TGTGCCAGCAGCTTAGGACGCGGCAGGGGAGACTATGGCTACACCTTC	CASSLGRGRGDYGYTF
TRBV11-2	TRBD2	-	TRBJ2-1	TGTGCCAGCAGCTCGAGCCCTAGCGGGAGTTATCGGAATGAGCAGTTCTTC	CASSSSPSGSYRNEQFF
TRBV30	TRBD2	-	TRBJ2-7	TGTGCCTGGAGTGGGCTAGCGGGAGGTCGGGTACTCTATGAGCAGTACTTC	CAWSGLAGGRVLYEQYF
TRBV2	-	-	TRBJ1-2	TGTGCCACCAGGAGGGAGGATAATGGCTACACCTTC	CATRREDNGYTF
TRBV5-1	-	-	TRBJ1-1	TGCGCCAGCAGCTTGGGGCGGGTGAACACTGAAGCTTTCTTT	CASSLGRVNTEAFF
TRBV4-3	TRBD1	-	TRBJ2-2	TGCGCCAGCAGCCGCACGGGACAGGGAACCACCGGGGAGCTGTTTTTT	CASSRTGQGTTGELFF
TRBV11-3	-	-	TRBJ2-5	TGTGCCAGCAGCCGAGGTGGGGAGACCCAGTACTTC	CASSRGGETQYF
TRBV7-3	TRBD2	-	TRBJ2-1	TGTGCCAGCAGCTTCGGGGGGGTCCACAATGAGCAGTTCTTC	CASSFGGVHNEQFF
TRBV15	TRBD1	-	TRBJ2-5	TGTGCCACCAGCCGACAGACAGGGGGCGGGGAGACCCAGTACTTC	CATSRQTGGGETQYF
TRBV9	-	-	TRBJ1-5	TGTGCCAGCAGCGCCTACAGCAATCAGCCCCAGCATTTT	CASSAYSNQPQHF
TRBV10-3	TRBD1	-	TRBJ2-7	TGTGCCACCCGGCGACAGGGGTCAATGGACGAGCAGTACTTC	CATRRQGSMDEQYF
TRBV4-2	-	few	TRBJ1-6	TGTGCCAGCAGCCAAGAGACGGGAGGGAATTCACCCCTCCACTTT	CASSQETGGNSPLHF
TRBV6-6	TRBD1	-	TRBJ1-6	TGTGCCAGCAGCCAAACGGCCCGGGCAGGGGGATCACCCCTCCACTTT	CASSQTARAGGSPLHF
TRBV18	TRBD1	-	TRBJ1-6	TGTGCCAGCTCACCCGGGACAGGGGGTTCACCCCTCCACTTT	CASSPGTGGSPLHF
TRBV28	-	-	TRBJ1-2	TGTGCCAGCACCGGACGGGATCTAGATGGCTACACCTTC	CASTGRDLDGYTF
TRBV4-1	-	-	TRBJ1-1	TGCGCCAGCAGCCAAGGGCAGGGGAACACTGAAGCTTTCTTT	CASSQGQGNTEAFF
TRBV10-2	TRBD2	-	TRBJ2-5	TGCGCCAGCAGCAACGGACTAGCGGGAGTAGAGACCCAGTACTTC	CASSNGLAGVETQYF
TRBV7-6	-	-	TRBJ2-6	TGTGCCAGCAGACGGGACTCTGGGGCCAACGTCCTGACTTTC	CASRRDSGANVLTF
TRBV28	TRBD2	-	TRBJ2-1	TGTGCCAGCACCCTAGGACAGTATAGCGGGGTATACAATGAGCAGTTCTTC	CASTLGQYSGVYNEQFF
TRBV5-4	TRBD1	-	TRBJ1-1	TGTGCCAGCAGCCTGACAGGGACGGACACTGAAGCTTTCTTT	CASSLTGTDTEAFF
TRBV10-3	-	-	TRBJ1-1	TGTGCCATCAGTGATGCAGGGTATACTGAAGCTTTCTTT	CAISDAGYTEAFF
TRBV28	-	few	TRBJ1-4	TGTGCCAGCAGATTGAGGCCCACAACTAATGAAAAACTGTTTTTT	CASRLRPTTNEKLFF
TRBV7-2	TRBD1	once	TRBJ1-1	TGTGCCAGCAGCTTAGAGCCGACAGGGGACACTGAAGCTTTCTTT	CASSLEPTGDTEAFF
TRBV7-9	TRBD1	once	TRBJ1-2	TGTGCCAGCGATCACGTGGACAGGACTTTAGGTTACACCTTC	CASDHVDRTLGYTF
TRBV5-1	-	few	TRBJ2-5	TGCGCCAGCAGCGTCGGACAGAGACAAGAGACCCAGTACTTC	CASSVGQRQETQYF
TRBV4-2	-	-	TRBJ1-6	TGTGCCAGCAGCCCTACGGGACACACCATCTTGGATTCACCCCTCCACTTT	CASSPTGHTILDSPLHF
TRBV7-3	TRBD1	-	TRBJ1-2	TGTGCCAGCAGCCCGACAGGGTTGATCAACTATGGCTACACCTTC	CASSPTGLINYGYTF
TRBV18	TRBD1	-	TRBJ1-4	TGTGCCAGCTCACCCGTGACAGGGGGCGCGGGAACTAATGAAAAACTGTTTTTT	CASSPVTGGAGTNEKLFF
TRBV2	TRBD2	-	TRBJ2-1	TGTGCCAGCAGTTACCTAGCGGGAGGGCCATACAATGAGCAGTTCTTC	CASSYLAGGPYNEQFF
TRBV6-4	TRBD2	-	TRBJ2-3	TGTGCCAGCAGTTTTACTAGCGGGAGTGGCACAGATACGCAGTATTTT	CASSFTSGSGTDTQYF
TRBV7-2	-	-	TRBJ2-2	TGTGCCAGCAGCTGGGACTCCTACACCGGGGAGCTGTTTTTT	CASSWDSYTGELFF
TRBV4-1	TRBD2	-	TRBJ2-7	TGCGCCAGCAGCCAGACTAGCGGGGGGCCCTACGAGCAGTACTTC	CASSQTSGGPYEQYF
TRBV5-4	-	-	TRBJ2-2	TGTGCCAGCAGCATTGCCGGGTTGAACACCGGGGAGCTGTTTTTT	CASSIAGLNTGELFF
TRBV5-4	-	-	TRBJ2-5	TGTGCCAGCAGCTTGGGAAGCGCCCCCCAAGAGACCCAGTACTTC	CASSLGSAPQETQYF
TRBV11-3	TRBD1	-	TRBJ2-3	TGTGCCAGCAGCCAGGGGGCGAATTTAGATACGCAGTATTTT	CASSQGANLDTQYF
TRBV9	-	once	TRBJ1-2	TGTGCCAGCAGCGGGCTCCCGGTCAGGGGATGGTATGGCTACACCTTC	CASSGLPVRGWYGYTF
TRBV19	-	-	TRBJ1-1	TGTGCCAGTAGTATAGATTTGAGTCTGTCGGGGAGTATATACACTGAAGCTTTCTTT	CASSIDLSLSGSIYTEAFF
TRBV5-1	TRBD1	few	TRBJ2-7	TGCGCCAGCAGCACGGGACAGGGAACGTCCGAGCAGTACTTC	CASSTGQGTSEQYF
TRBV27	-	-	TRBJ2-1	TGTGCCAGCAGTTTGGGGCAGTACAATGAGCAGTTCTTC	CASSLGQYNEQFF
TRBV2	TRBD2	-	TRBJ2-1	TGTGCCAGCACCGAATCCGGGAGGGCCCCCAATGAGCAGTTCTTC	CASTESGRAPNEQFF